A selection of T cell receptor beta chains follows, all from one sample in a study of blood T cell repertoires in COVID-19. Only in-frame clones appear in the TCRdb table, and some are missing; sequencing was by immunoSEQ multiplex PCR. The sample lists hundreds of thousands of clones, about 83% occurring once. Source material: peripheral blood. The origin of the receptors is an elderly man with acute or convalescent COVID-19. The CDR3 runs from the conserved cysteine through the conserved F or W. D genes are given only for firm matches. Clone size is given for some rows only: seen once, a few or many times, or a class if the clone is expanded.

J gene,V gene,D gene,clone size,CDR3 protein,CDR3 DNA
TRBJ1-4,TRBV6-1,NA,NA,CASSEAPIRDTEKLFF,TGTGCCAGCAGTGAAGCTCCCATCCGGGACACCGAAAAACTGTTTTTT
TRBJ2-5,TRBV11-2,TRBD2,NA,CASSLELARWETQYF,TGTGCCAGCAGCTTAGAACTAGCGAGGTGGGAGACCCAGTACTTC
TRBJ2-1,TRBV9,TRBD2,NA,CASSGLLAGGLSEQFF,TGTGCCAGCAGCGGCCTACTAGCGGGAGGGCTCAGTGAGCAGTTCTTC
TRBJ1-2,TRBV25-1,TRBD1,once,CASSDPGQGYGYTF,TGTGCCAGCAGTGATCCGGGACAGGGCTATGGCTACACCTTC
TRBJ1-1,TRBV2,NA,once,CASSPQGRGNTEAFF,TGTGCCAGCAGTCCTCAGGGGCGAGGGAACACTGAAGCTTTCTTT
TRBJ2-3,TRBV28,TRBD2,once,CASRLGLVQYF,TGTGCCAGCCGCCTTGGACTAGTGCAGTATTTT
TRBJ2-5,TRBV2,NA,NA,CASSDGTRVGETQYF,TGTGCCAGCAGTGACGGGACACGGGTGGGGGAGACCCAGTACTTC
TRBJ1-2,TRBV4-2,NA,NA,CASSQGEEGDYGYTF,TGTGCCAGCAGCCAGGGGGAAGAGGGGGACTATGGCTACACCTTC
TRBJ2-1,TRBV3-1/TRBV3-2,TRBD1,NA,CASSPTGGDYNEQFF,TGTGCCAGCAGCCCGACAGGGGGAGACTACAATGAGCAGTTCTTC
TRBJ1-2,TRBV28,NA,NA,CASSLISGVDGYTF,TGTGCCAGCAGTTTAATATCGGGGGTTGATGGCTACACCTTC
TRBJ2-2,TRBV2,TRBD2,NA,CASRGTSVFAGELFF,TGTGCCAGCAGGGGGACTAGTGTTTTTGCCGGGGAGCTGTTTTTT
TRBJ2-7,TRBV19,TRBD1,NA,CATQHRDSEGYEQYF,TGTGCCACCCAACACCGGGACAGCGAAGGCTACGAGCAGTACTTC
TRBJ1-6,TRBV21-1,NA,once,CASSKGKPVGSRRSSPLHF,TGTGCCAGCAGCAAAGGGAAGCCTGTGGGGTCGAGGAGGTCTTCACCCCTCCACTTT
TRBJ2-1,TRBV11-2,TRBD2,NA,CASSLAGGSLSSYNEQFF,TGTGCCAGCAGCTTAGCGGGAGGTTCCCTAAGCTCCTACAATGAGCAGTTCTTC
TRBJ1-4,TRBV2,NA,NA,CASSETGANEKLFF,TGTGCCAGCAGCGAGACAGGAGCTAATGAAAAACTGTTTTTT
TRBJ2-7,TRBV10-2,TRBD1,NA,CASSQDRVGEQYF,TGCGCCAGCAGCCAGGACAGGGTCGGCGAGCAGTACTTC
TRBJ2-3,TRBV28,TRBD2,NA,CASSPVAGGSFGTDTQYF,TGTGCCAGCAGTCCCGTTGCGGGGGGATCCTTCGGCACAGATACGCAGTATTTT
TRBJ2-2,TRBV2,TRBD2,NA,CASRTGTSFAGELFF,TGTGCCAGCAGAACCGGGACTAGCTTTGCCGGGGAGCTGTTTTTT
TRBJ2-3,TRBV30,NA,NA,CAWSVLLSDTQYF,TGTGCCTGGAGTGTACTGCTATCGGATACGCAGTATTTT
TRBJ2-1,TRBV19,TRBD2,NA,CASSPASGGYNEQFF,TGTGCCAGTAGTCCGGCTAGCGGGGGGTACAATGAGCAGTTCTTC
TRBJ1-2,TRBV5-1,NA,NA,CASSRGGTDGYTF,TGCGCCAGCAGCCGTGGGGGGACGGATGGCTACACCTTC
TRBJ1-1,TRBV28,TRBD1,NA,CASSAGTGVTEAFF,TGTGCCAGCAGTGCCGGGACAGGGGTTACTGAAGCTTTCTTT
TRBJ2-2,TRBV5-1,NA,NA,CASSLDSPLSGELFF,TGCGCCAGCAGCTTGGATTCCCCGTTGAGCGGGGAGCTGTTTTTT
TRBJ2-7,TRBV5-4,TRBD2,NA,CASNRGGSYEQYF,TGTGCCAGCAACCGCGGGGGTTCCTACGAGCAGTACTTC
TRBJ2-5,TRBV1,NA,NA,CTSSRILAGGWYTLGRETQYF,TGCACCAGCAGCCGGATACTAGCGGGGGGATGGTATACCTTGGGAAGAGAGACCCAGTACTTC
TRBJ1-5,TRBV6-5,TRBD1,NA,CASSWTGGGNQPQHF,TGTGCCAGCAGCTGGACAGGCGGGGGCAATCAGCCCCAGCATTTT
TRBJ1-1,TRBV5-4,NA,NA,CASSPGKGGTEAFF,TGTGCCAGCAGCCCCGGCAAGGGAGGCACTGAAGCTTTCTTT
TRBJ1-1,TRBV2,NA,NA,CASSRRDGNTEAFF,TGTGCCAGCAGTAGGCGGGACGGGAACACTGAAGCTTTCTTT
TRBJ2-2,TRBV2,TRBD2,NA,CASSLAGGAVGELFF,TGTGCCAGTTCCTTAGCGGGAGGCGCGGTCGGGGAGCTGTTTTTT
TRBJ2-2,TRBV5-1,NA,once,CASSLMQAGTGELFF,TGCGCCAGCAGCTTGATGCAGGCGGGCACCGGGGAGCTGTTTTTT
TRBJ1-1,TRBV7-2,TRBD1,NA,CASSPPTGEVGTEAFF,TGTGCCAGCAGCCCACCGACAGGGGAAGTTGGGACTGAAGCTTTCTTT
TRBJ2-3,TRBV7-3,NA,NA,CASSLVPGYLTDTQYF,TGTGCCAGCAGCTTAGTTCCAGGGTACCTCACAGATACGCAGTATTTT
TRBJ2-7,TRBV20-1,NA,NA,CSAKTYEQYF,TGCAGTGCCAAAACCTACGAGCAGTACTTC
TRBJ2-5,TRBV9,TRBD1,NA,CASSVGQGQGETQYF,TGTGCCAGCAGCGTGGGGCAGGGACAGGGAGAGACCCAGTACTTC
TRBJ1-2,TRBV6-5,TRBD1,NA,CASTKTGSVYGYTF,TGTGCCAGCACCAAGACAGGGTCGGTCTATGGCTACACCTTC
TRBJ2-7,TRBV3-1/TRBV3-2,NA,NA,CASSQRRFHEQYF,TGTGCCAGCAGCCAACGCAGGTTCCACGAGCAGTACTTC
TRBJ1-1,TRBV5-1,TRBD1,NA,CASSLADVQGRNTEAFF,TGCGCCAGCAGCTTGGCGGATGTACAGGGGAGAAACACTGAAGCTTTCTTT
TRBJ1-3,TRBV9,NA,NA,CASSVEGLSGNTIYF,TGTGCCAGCAGCGTAGAGGGACTCTCTGGAAACACCATATATTTT
TRBJ2-2,TRBV5-4,NA,NA,CASSSGQPNTGELFF,TGTGCCAGCAGCTCAGGACAGCCGAACACCGGGGAGCTGTTTTTT
TRBJ2-2,TRBV24-1,TRBD2,NA,CATSDPGLADNTGELFF,TGTGCCACCAGTGATCCGGGACTAGCGGATAACACCGGGGAGCTGTTTTTT